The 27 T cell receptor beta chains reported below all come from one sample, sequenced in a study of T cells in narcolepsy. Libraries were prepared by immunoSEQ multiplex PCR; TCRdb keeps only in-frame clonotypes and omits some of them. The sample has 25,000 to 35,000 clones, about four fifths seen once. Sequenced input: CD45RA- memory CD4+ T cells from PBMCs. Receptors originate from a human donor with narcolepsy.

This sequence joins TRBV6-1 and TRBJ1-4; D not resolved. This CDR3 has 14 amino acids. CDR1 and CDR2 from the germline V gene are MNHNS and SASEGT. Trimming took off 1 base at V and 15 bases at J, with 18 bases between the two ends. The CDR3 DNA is TGTGCCAGCAGTGAAGAGCGGGCTATTGGCAGGATGTTTTTT. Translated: CASSEERAIGRMFF.

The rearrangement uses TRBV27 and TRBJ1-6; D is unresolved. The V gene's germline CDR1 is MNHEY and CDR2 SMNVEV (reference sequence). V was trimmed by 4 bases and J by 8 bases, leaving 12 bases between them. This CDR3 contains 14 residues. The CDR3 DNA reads TGTGCCAGCAGTTCGGGGTTCCGAGATTCACCCCTCCACTTT. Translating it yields CASSSGFRDSPLHF.

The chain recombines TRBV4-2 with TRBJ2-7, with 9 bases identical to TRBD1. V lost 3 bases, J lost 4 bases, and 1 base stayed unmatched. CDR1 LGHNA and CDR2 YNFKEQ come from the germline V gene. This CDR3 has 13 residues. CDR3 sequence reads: CASSHDRGYEQYF. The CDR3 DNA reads TGTGCCAGCAGCCACGACAGGGGGTACGAGCAGTACTTC.

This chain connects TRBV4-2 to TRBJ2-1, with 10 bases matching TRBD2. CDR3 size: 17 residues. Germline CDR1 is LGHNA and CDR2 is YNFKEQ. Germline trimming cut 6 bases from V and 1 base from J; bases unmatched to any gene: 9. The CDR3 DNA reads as TGTGCCAGCAGTCTAAGCGGGGGGGCCGGATCCTACAATGAGCAGTTCTTC. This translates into CASSLSGGAGSYNEQFF.

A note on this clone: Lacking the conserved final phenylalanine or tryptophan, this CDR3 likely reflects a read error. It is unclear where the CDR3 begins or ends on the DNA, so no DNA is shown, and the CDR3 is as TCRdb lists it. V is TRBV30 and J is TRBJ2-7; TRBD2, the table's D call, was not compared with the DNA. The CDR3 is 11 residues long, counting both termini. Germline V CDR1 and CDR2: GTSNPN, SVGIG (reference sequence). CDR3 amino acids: CAWSMGGSLAL.

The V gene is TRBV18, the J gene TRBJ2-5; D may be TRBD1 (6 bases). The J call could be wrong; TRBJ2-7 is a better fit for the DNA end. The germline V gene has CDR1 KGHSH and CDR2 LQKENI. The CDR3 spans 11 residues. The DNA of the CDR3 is TGTGCCAGCACCAGGGGCTACGAGCAGTACTTC. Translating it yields CASTRGYEQYF.

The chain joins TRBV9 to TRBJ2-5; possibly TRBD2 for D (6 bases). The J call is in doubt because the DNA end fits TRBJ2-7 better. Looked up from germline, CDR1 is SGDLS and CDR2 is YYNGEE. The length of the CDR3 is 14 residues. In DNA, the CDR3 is TGTGCCAGCAGCATTAGCGGATTAACCTACGAGCAGTACTTC. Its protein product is CASSISGLTYEQYF.

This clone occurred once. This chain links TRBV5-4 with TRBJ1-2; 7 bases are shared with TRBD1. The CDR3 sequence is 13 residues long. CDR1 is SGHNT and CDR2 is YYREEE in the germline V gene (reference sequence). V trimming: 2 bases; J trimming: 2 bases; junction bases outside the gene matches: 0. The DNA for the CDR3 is TGTGCCAGCAGCTTACAGGGGAACTATGGCTACACCTTC. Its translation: CASSLQGNYGYTF.

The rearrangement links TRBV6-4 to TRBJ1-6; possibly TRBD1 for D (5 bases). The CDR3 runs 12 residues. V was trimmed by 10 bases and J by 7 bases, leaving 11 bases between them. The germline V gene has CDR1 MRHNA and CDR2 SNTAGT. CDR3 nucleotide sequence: TGTGCCACCAGGGACGGCAATTCACCCCTCCACTTT. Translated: CATRDGNSPLHF.

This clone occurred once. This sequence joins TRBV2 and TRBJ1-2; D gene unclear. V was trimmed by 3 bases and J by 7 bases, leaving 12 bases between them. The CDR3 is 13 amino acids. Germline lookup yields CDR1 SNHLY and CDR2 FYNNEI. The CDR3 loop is CASSDPNERGYTF. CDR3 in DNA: TGTGCCAGCAGTGACCCGAACGAGCGTGGCTACACCTTC.

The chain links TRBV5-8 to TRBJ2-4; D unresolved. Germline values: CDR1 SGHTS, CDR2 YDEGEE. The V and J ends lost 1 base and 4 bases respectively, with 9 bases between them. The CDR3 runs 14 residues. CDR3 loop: CASSLRQEKNIQYF. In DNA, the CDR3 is TGTGCCAGCAGCTTGCGTCAGGAAAAAAACATTCAGTACTTC.

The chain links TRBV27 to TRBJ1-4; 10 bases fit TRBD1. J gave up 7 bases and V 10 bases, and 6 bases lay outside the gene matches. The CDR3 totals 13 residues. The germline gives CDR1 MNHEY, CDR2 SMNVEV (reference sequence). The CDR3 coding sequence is TGTGCCACCCCGGGACAGGGGTGTGAAAAACTGTTTTTT. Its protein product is CATPGQGCEKLFF.

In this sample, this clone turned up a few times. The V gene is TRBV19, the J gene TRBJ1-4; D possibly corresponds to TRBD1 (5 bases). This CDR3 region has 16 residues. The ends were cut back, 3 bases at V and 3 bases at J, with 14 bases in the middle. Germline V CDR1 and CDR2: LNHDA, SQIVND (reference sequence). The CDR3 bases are TGTGCCAGTAGTATGCCCCGGGGGGGTTCTAATGAAAAACTGTTTTTT. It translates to CASSMPRGGSNEKLFF.

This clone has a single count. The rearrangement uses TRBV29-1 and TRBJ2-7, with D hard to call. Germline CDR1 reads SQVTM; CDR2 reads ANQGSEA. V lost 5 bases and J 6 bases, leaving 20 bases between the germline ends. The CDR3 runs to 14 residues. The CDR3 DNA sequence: TGCAGCGTTACGGTCACTAAAAGGGTGGGCGAGCAGTACTTC. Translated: CSVTVTKRVGEQYF.

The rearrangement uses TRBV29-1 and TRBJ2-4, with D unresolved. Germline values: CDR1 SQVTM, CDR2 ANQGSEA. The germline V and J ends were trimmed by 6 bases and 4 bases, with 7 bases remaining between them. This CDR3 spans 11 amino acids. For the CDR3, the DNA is TGCAGCGTAGAGGTAAAAAACATTCAGTACTTC. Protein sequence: CSVEVKNIQYF. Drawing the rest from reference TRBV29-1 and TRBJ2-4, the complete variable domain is SAVISQKPSRDICQRGTSLTIQCQVDSQVTMMFWYRQQPGQSLTLIATANQGSEATYESGFVIDKFPISRPNLTFSTLTVSNMSPEDSSIYLCSVEVKNIQYFGAGTRLSVL.

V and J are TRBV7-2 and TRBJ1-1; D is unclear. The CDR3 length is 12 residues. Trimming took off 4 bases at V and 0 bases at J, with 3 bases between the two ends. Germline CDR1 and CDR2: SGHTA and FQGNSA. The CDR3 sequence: CASSWMNTEAFF. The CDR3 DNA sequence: TGTGCCAGCAGCTGGATGAACACTGAAGCTTTCTTT.

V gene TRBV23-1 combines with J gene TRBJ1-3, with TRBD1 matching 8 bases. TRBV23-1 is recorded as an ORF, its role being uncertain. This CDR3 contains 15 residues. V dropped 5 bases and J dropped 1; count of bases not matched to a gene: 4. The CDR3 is CASSGRGPSGNTIYF. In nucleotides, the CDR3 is TGCGCCAGCAGTGGCAGGGGGCCTTCTGGAAACACCATATATTTT.

The CDR3 region has the DNA TGTGCCAGCAGCTTAGCCAGGGGGCATGATCAGCCCCAGCATTTT. This encodes CASSLARGHDQPQHF. J is TRBJ1-5 and V is TRBV7-2; 8 bases are shared with TRBD1. The V gene end was trimmed by 0 bases and the J gene end by 5 bases; junction bases not matched to a gene: 3. This CDR3 is built from 15 residues. Per germline, CDR1 SGHTA and CDR2 FQGNSA.

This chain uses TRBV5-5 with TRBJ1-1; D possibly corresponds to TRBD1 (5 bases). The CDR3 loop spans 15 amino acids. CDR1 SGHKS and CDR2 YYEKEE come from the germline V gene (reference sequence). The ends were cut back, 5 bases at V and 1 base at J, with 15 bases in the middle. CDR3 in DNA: TGTGCCAGCAGGCCCTCCGGGGCGACGAACACTGAAGCTTTCTTT. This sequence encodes CASRPSGATNTEAFF.

CDR3 residues: CASSLIRDSPQEKLFF. The CDR3 nucleotides read TGTGCCAGCAGCTTAATCAGGGATTCCCCTCAGGAAAAACTGTTTTTT. The chain combines TRBV5-6 with TRBJ1-4, with D possibly TRBD1 on 5 matching bases. V was trimmed by 2 bases and J by 8 bases, leaving 19 bases between them. Germline CDR1 is SGHDT and CDR2 is YYEEEE. The CDR3 runs 16 residues.

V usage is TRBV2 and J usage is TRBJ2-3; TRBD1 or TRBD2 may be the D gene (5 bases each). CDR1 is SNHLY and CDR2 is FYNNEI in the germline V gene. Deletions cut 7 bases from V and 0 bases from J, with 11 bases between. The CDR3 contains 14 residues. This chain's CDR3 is CASNRDGSTDTQYF. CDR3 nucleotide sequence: TGTGCCAGCAACCGGGACGGGAGCACAGATACGCAGTATTTT. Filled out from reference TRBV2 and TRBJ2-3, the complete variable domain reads EPEVTQTPSHQVTQMGQEVILRCVPISNHLYFYWYRQILGQKVEFLVSFYNNEISEKSEIFDDQFSVERPDGSNFTLKIRSTKLEDSAMYFCASNRDGSTDTQYFGPGTRLTVL.

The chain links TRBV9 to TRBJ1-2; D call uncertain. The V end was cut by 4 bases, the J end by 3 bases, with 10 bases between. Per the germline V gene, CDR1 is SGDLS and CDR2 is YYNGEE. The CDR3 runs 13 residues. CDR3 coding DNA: TGTGCCAGCAGCTCGGACGTGTACTATGGCTACACCTTC. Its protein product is CASSSDVYYGYTF.

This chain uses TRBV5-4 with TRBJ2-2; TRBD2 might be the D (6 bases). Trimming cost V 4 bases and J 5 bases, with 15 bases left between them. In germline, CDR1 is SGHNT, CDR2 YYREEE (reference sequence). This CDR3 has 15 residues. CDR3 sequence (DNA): TGTGCCAGCAGCCCGGGACTCCTCGGTACCGGGGAGCTGTTTTTT. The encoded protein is CASSPGLLGTGELFF.

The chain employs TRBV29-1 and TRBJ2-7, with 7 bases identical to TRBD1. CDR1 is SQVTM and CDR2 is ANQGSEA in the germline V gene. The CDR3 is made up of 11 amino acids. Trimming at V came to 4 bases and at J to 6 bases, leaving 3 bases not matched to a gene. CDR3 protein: CSVVRQGEQYF. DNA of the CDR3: TGCAGCGTTGTTAGACAGGGCGAGCAGTACTTC.

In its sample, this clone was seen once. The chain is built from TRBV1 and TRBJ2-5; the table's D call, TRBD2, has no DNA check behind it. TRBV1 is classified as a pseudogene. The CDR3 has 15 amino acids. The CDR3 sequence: CTSSQTSGGRETQYF. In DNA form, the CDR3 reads TGCACCAGCAGCCAGACTAGCGGGGGTCGAGAGACCCAGTACTTC.

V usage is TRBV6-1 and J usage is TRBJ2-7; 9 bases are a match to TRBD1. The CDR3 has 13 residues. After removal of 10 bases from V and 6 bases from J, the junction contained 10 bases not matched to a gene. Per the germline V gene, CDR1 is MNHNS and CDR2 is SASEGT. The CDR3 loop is CATVGTGLGEQYF. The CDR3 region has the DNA TGTGCCACTGTCGGGACAGGGTTGGGCGAGCAGTACTTC.

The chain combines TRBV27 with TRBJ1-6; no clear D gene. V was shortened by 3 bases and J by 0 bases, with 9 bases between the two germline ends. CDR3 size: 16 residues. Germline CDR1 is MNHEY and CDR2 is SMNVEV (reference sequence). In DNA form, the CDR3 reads TGTGCCAGCAGTTTCAGGACGAGCTCCTATAATTCACCCCTCCACTTT. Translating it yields CASSFRTSSYNSPLHF.